These 3 T cell receptor beta chains were all obtained from the same sample, sequenced in a study of blood T cells in healthy people across ages (dated by TCRdb to the mid-2010s). Libraries were made using 5' RACE. Sequencer: Illumina HiSeq 2500. The second PCR ran for roughly 7 to 11 cycles and used a J-beta primer mix along with a sample-barcoded 5' primer. The public sequencing data were trimmed at Q25 with fastp and processed into clonotypes with MiXCR by TCRdb, which kept only in-frame beta chains. Rows with a matching CDR3 protein are joined into one entry that keeps the most common DNA and genes. The sample data list more than 900,000 distinct CDR3 sequences, and around 29% of these were observed just once. The ten largest clones add up to about 9.4% of the sample. This sample was shared with a second study, whose subject was T cells of mothers and their children.

Sequences were obtained from blood. The origin of the receptors is a woman aged 40 to 50 in good health.

The rearrangement uses TRBV2 and TRBJ1-5; tentative D call: TRBD1 (5 bases). CDR3 length: 13 amino acids. The germline V gene has CDR1 SNHLY and CDR2 FYNNEI. V lost 6 bases and J lost 9, with 15 bases in between. As DNA, the CDR3 is TGTGCCAGCAGAGGGGCACCTGGGGGGCCCCAGCATTTT. This gives the protein CASRGAPGGPQHF.

This clonotype appeared a few times. V and J are TRBV5-1 and TRBJ2-7; tentative D call: TRBD1 (6 bases). Germline CDR1 SGHRS, CDR2 YFSETQ. This CDR3 spans 12 amino acids. V lost 4 bases, J lost 4 bases, and 9 bases lay in between. CDR3 nucleotides: TGCGCCAGCAGCAATGACAGGTACGAGCAGTACTTC. The encoded protein is CASSNDRYEQYF.

Only a few counts were recorded for this clonotype. V and J are TRBV10-3 and TRBJ2-7, with 8 bases identical to TRBD1. J was trimmed by 5 bases and V by 5 bases; bases with no gene match: 2. The germline V gene has CDR1 ENHRY and CDR2 SYGVKD. This CDR3 is built from 12 residues. The CDR3 region has the DNA TGTGCCATCAGTAAGGACAGGGACGAGCAGTACTTC. It yields the protein CAISKDRDEQYF.